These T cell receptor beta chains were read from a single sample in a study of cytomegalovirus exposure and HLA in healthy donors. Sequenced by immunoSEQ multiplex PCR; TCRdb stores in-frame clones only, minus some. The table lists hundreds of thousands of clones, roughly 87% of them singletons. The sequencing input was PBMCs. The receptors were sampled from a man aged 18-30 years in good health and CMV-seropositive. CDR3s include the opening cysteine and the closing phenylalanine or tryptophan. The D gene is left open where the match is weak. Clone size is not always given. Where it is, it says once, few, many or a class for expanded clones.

CASSDGTLSASYNEQFF TGCGCCAGCAGCGACGGGACTCTTTCGGCCTCCTACAATGAGCAGTTCTTC TRBV5-1 . . TRBJ2-1
CASSTPLAANEQFF TGTGCCAGCAGTACCCCCTTAGCTGCAAATGAGCAGTTCTTC TRBV6-5 . . TRBJ2-1
CASSLGQGVNTQYF TGTGCCAGCAGCCTTGGACAGGGGGTAAATACGCAGTATTTT TRBV7-2 TRBD1 . TRBJ2-3
CASSLLAGGYEQYF TGTGCCAGCAGCTTACTAGCGGGAGGGTACGAGCAGTACTTC TRBV7-9 TRBD2 . TRBJ2-7
CASSLWGDRVTEAFF TGCGCCAGCAGCTTATGGGGGGATCGGGTCACTGAAGCTTTCTTT TRBV5-1 . once TRBJ1-1
CAWSPSRVEQFF TGTGCCTGGAGTCCTAGCCGGGTCGAGCAGTTCTTC TRBV30 . . TRBJ2-1
CASSEGGGSTYEQYF TGTGCCAGCAGTGAAGGCGGCGGGAGTACCTACGAGCAGTACTTC TRBV6-1 TRBD2 . TRBJ2-7
CATSRHTDTQYF TGTGCCACCAGCAGACACACAGATACGCAGTATTTT TRBV15 . . TRBJ2-3
CASSLILGGGRASYEQYF TGTGCCAGCAGTTTAATCTTAGGGGGCGGGAGGGCCTCCTACGAGCAGTACTTC TRBV28 TRBD2 . TRBJ2-7
CASSPNAGGQEETQYF TGTGCCAGCTCACCAAACGCAGGGGGCCAAGAAGAGACCCAGTACTTC TRBV18 TRBD1 . TRBJ2-5
CASSFLPDNYGYTF TGTGCCAGCAGCTTTCTTCCAGATAACTATGGCTACACCTTC TRBV11-2 . . TRBJ1-2
CASSQDTTAYYGYTF TGCGCCAGCAGCCAAGATACGACAGCCTACTATGGCTACACCTTC TRBV4-3 . . TRBJ1-2
CASSSNVQGSKDEQYF TGCGCCAGCAGCTCTAACGTACAGGGTTCAAAAGACGAGCAGTACTTC TRBV5-1 . . TRBJ2-7
CASSPDTYNYGYTF TGTGCCAGCAGCCCCGACACCTATAACTATGGCTACACCTTC TRBV9 . . TRBJ1-2
CAWSEGTGFLYDYGYTF TGTGCCTGGAGTGAAGGGACAGGGTTTTTGTATGACTATGGCTACACCTTC TRBV30 TRBD1 . TRBJ1-2
CASSPPQGATEAFF TGTGCCAGCTCACCACCCCAGGGGGCCACTGAAGCTTTCTTT TRBV18 TRBD1 . TRBJ1-1
CASSDRDSLINEQFF TGCGCCAGCAGCGACCGGGACTCCTTGATCAATGAGCAGTTCTTC TRBV5-1 . . TRBJ2-1
CASRLAGGEQFF TGTGCCAGCAGATTAGCGGGAGGGGAGCAGTTCTTC TRBV25-1 TRBD2 . TRBJ2-1
CASSAGPFNQPQHF TGCGCCAGCAGCGCCGGACCGTTCAATCAGCCCCAGCATTTT TRBV5-1 . . TRBJ1-5
CASSPAPQGVYGYTF TGTGCCAGCAGTCCTGCCCCGCAGGGAGTATATGGCTACACCTTC TRBV6-5 . . TRBJ1-2
CASTYRGPGEKLFF TGTGCCAGCACCTACAGGGGGCCGGGTGAAAAACTGTTTTTT TRBV6-1 TRBD1 once TRBJ1-4
CASSPTGINEKLFF TGTGCCAGCTCACCGACAGGGATTAATGAAAAACTGTTTTTT TRBV18 TRBD1 . TRBJ1-4
CASSPRGRPNTEAFF TGTGCCAGCAGCCCGCGAGGTAGGCCGAACACTGAAGCTTTCTTT TRBV9 . . TRBJ1-1
CASSSDRGVYEQYF TGCGCCAGCAGCTCGGACAGGGGGGTCTACGAGCAGTACTTC TRBV5-1 TRBD1 . TRBJ2-7
CASRGGQATNEKLFF TGTGCCAGCCGAGGGGGACAGGCTACTAATGAAAAACTGTTTTTT TRBV6-6 TRBD1 . TRBJ1-4
CASSETGTSAYEQYF TGTGCCAGCAGTGAAACAGGGACTAGCGCATACGAGCAGTACTTC TRBV6-1 TRBD2 once TRBJ2-7
CASSLDRWTGELFF TGTGCCAGCAGCCTTGACAGGTGGACCGGGGAGCTGTTTTTT TRBV7-3 . . TRBJ2-2
CASSHTLGENYGYTF TGCGCCAGCAGCCACACCTTGGGGGAGAACTATGGCTACACCTTC TRBV4-3 . . TRBJ1-2
CASSLLGGDRAYEQYF TGTGCCAGCAGCTTATTAGGGGGAGACAGGGCCTACGAGCAGTACTTC TRBV11-2 TRBD1 . TRBJ2-7
CASSDTSGFNEQFF TGCGCCAGCAGTGACACTAGCGGTTTCAATGAGCAGTTCTTC TRBV10-2 TRBD2 . TRBJ2-1
CASSPGAHTEAFF TGCGCCAGCAGCCCGGGGGCGCACACTGAAGCTTTCTTT TRBV4-1 . . TRBJ1-1
CASSLAAASGRYEQYF TGTGCCAGCAGTTTAGCGGCGGCTAGCGGGAGGTACGAGCAGTACTTC TRBV28 TRBD2 . TRBJ2-7
CASSLHRDRGPNDNGNGELFF TGTGCCAGCAGCCTACACCGGGACAGGGGGCCAAACGACAATGGGAACGGGGAGCTGTTTTTT TRBV27 TRBD1 . TRBJ2-2
CASSLGTAKGNTIYF TGCGCCAGCAGCCTAGGGACCGCCAAAGGAAACACCATATATTTT TRBV4-3 . . TRBJ1-3
CASSPGAGGTQYF TGTGCCAGCAGCCCTGGGGCCGGTGGGACCCAGTACTTC TRBV28 . . TRBJ2-5
CASSSQANYGYTF TGTGCCAGCAGCTCCCAAGCTAACTATGGCTACACCTTC TRBV28 . once TRBJ1-2
CASSLQDSLGGTQYF TGTGCCAGCAGCCTGCAGGACAGCCTAGGAGGGACCCAGTACTTC TRBV7-6 . . TRBJ2-5
CAISESAGAYEQYF TGTGCCATCAGTGAGTCAGCAGGGGCCTACGAGCAGTACTTC TRBV10-3 . . TRBJ2-7
CASSLTGTGFTGELFF TGTGCCAGCAGCCTCACCGGGACAGGATTCACCGGGGAGCTGTTTTTT TRBV14 TRBD1 few TRBJ2-2
CASSLYRGEAFF TGCGCCAGCAGCTTGTACAGGGGTGAAGCTTTCTTT TRBV5-1 TRBD1 . TRBJ1-1
CASSEGVGTGYETQYF TGTGCCAGCAGTGAAGGGGTGGGGACAGGGTACGAGACCCAGTACTTC TRBV6-1 TRBD1 . TRBJ2-5
CASSLRLGQGAASGANVLTF TGTGCCAGCTCACTCCGTCTGGGGCAGGGGGCTGCCTCTGGGGCCAACGTCCTGACTTTC TRBV18 TRBD1 once TRBJ2-6
CASRPGTGGTVYEQYF TGTGCCAGCAGACCCGGGACAGGGGGGACAGTCTACGAGCAGTACTTC TRBV7-9 TRBD1 . TRBJ2-7